The 8 T cell receptor beta chains in this list originate from one sample, sequenced in a study of blood T cell repertoires in COVID-19. Libraries were prepared by immunoSEQ multiplex PCR; TCRdb keeps only in-frame clonotypes and omits some of them. This table holds some 300,000 clones, approximately 91% found once. Material for sequencing was PBMCs or T cells enriched from blood (not recorded which). These TCRs come from a woman aged 40 to 50 who had recovered from COVID-19.

Comments on this clone: A read error may account for a junction end that differs from germline. The chain employs TRBV6-4 and TRBJ2-3; 10 nucleotides line up with TRBD2. This CDR3 has 16 amino acids. CDR1 MRHNA and CDR2 SNTAGT come from the germline V gene. CDR3 coding DNA: TGTGCCAGCAGTGACTCTGTACTAGCGGGAACAGCTACGCAGTATTTT. The encoded protein is CASSDSVLAGTATQYF.

The rearrangement joins TRBV12-1 to TRBJ1-2; the D segment call TRBD1 is taken from the table without a DNA check. TRBV12-1 is a known pseudogene. The CDR3 loop spans 15 amino acids. CDR3 region: CASTAPGQPNYGYTF. The CDR3 bases are TGTGCCAGCACCGCCCCGGGACAGCCTAACTATGGCTACACCTTC.

This chain links TRBV7-2 with TRBJ2-5, with 8 bases matching TRBD2. CDR3 length: 14 residues. With 5 bases clipped from V and 4 bases from J, the junction kept 6 bases outside the gene matches. Germline CDR1 and CDR2: SGHTA and FQGNSA. The CDR3 bases are TGTGCCAGCAGCCCGGGGGGGGTCCGAGAGACCCAGTACTTC. Translating it yields CASSPGGVRETQYF.

This clone was seen just once. The chain links TRBV7-3 to TRBJ2-3; D may be TRBD1 (6 bases). The CDR3 has 15 amino acids. V was pared by 4 bases and J by 8 bases, with 19 bases between. CDR1 and CDR2 from the germline V gene are SGHTA and FQGTGA. Here the CDR3 reads CASSSSTGTSGTQYF. DNA for the CDR3: TGTGCCAGCAGCTCTTCTACAGGGACCTCCGGTACGCAGTATTTT.

This chain joins TRBV19 and TRBJ1-2; TRBD1 is a possible D gene (6 bases). Trimming took off 6 bases at V and 3 bases at J, with 23 bases between the two ends. CDR3 size: 17 residues. Per the germline V gene, CDR1 is LNHDA and CDR2 is SQIVND (reference sequence). CDR3 protein: CASRPPGAPDSHYGYTF. The CDR3 DNA reads TGTGCCAGTAGACCACCCGGCGCCCCGGACAGTCACTATGGCTACACCTTC. Supplemented by reference TRBV19 and TRBJ1-2, the full variable domain reads DGGITQSPKYLFRKEGQNVTLSCEQNLNHDAMYWYRQDPGQGLRLIYYSQIVNDFQKGDIAEGYSVSREKKESFPLTVTSAQKNPTAFYLCASRPPGAPDSHYGYTFGSGTRLTVV.

The chain combines TRBV5-1 with TRBJ2-2, with D possibly TRBD1 on 6 matching bases. CDR3 length equals 14 residues. Germline CDR1 is SGHRS and CDR2 is YFSETQ. Trimming left V 4 bases short and J 13 bases short, with 20 bases between. CDR3 loop: CASSAPRDTPRLFF. The CDR3 region has the DNA TGCGCCAGCAGCGCCCCCCGGGACACCCCACGGCTGTTTTTT.

Only one count was recorded for this clone. V and J are TRBV12-3 or TRBV12-4 and TRBJ1-3; no firm D call. The CDR3 is 12 residues long. V lost 6 bases to trimming and J lost 0 bases, with 3 bases between them. The CDR3 reads CASSVSGNTIYF. The CDR3 DNA reads as TGTGCCAGCAGCGTCTCTGGAAACACCATATATTTT.

The J gene is TRBJ1-2, the V gene TRBV5-6, with a possible D match to TRBD1 (6 bases). The germline V gene has CDR1 SGHDT and CDR2 YYEEEE. This CDR3 region has 13 residues. V was clipped by 2 bases and J by 4 bases, with 9 bases between them. The CDR3 DNA sequence: TGTGCCAGCAGCTTTACAGGGCCCTATGGCTACACCTTC. As protein: CASSFTGPYGYTF.